Below, 10 T cell receptor beta chains from the same sample are listed, as sequenced in a study of T cells in Graves' hyperthyroidism and ophthalmopathy. Researchers took RNA transcripts and amplified the TCR beta CDR3 regions from them. HTBI primers were employed in a first-round RT-PCR of the TCR CDR3. TCRdb re-called the multiplex PCR reads through MiXCR, storing one row per CDR3 protein. The data contain roughly 300,000 distinct CDR3 sequences, 21% of them singletons. Sequencing was carried out using blood. All receptors derive from a woman between 50 and 59 years old with Graves' hyperthyroidism.

This clonotype was detected ten times or more. The chain combines TRBV30 with TRBJ1-1; D is undetermined. Germline lookup yields CDR1 GTSNPN and CDR2 SVGIG (reference sequence). V lost 3 bases and J lost 2, with 13 bases in between. The CDR3 totals 14 residues. The CDR3: CAWRRPGLNTEAFF. DNA for the CDR3: TGTGCCTGGAGGAGACCGGGCCTAAACACTGAAGCTTTCTTT.

This clonotype was seen repeatedly, ten times or more. The CDR3 is CASSQARAPGETQYF. In DNA form, the CDR3 reads TGTGCCAGCAGCCAAGCCCGGGCCCCCGGGGAGACCCAGTACTTC. The chain has TRBV3-1 and TRBJ2-5; no reliable D call. With 1 base removed from V and 5 bases from J, the gap between germline ends came to 14 bases. The CDR3 spans 15 residues. Per germline, CDR1 LGHDT and CDR2 YNNKEL (reference sequence).

The CDR3 sequence is CATSRETGTKNIQYF. DNA for the CDR3: TGTGCCACCAGCAGGGAGACAGGGACCAAAAACATTCAGTACTTC. V is TRBV15 and J is TRBJ2-4; TRBD1 matches 7 bases. The length of the CDR3 is 15 residues. J gave up 2 bases and V 3 bases, and 4 bases lay outside the gene matches. Germline CDR1 LNHNV, CDR2 YYDKDF (reference sequence).

Many counts were recorded for this clonotype. CDR3 coding DNA: TGTGCCAGCAGTTCAGGGGGGGCCCAGTACTTC. This encodes CASSSGGAQYF. The chain employs TRBV7-3 and TRBJ2-5; TRBD1 or TRBD2 may be the D gene (7 bases each). The length of the CDR3 is 11 residues. The germline V gene has CDR1 SGHTA and CDR2 FQGTGA. V was trimmed by 6 bases and J by 9 bases, leaving 11 bases between them.

This clonotype was seen ten or more times. The V and J genes are TRBV13 and TRBJ2-3; 15 nucleotides align to TRBD2. This CDR3 contains 18 residues. The V and J ends lost 5 bases and 3 bases, in that order; junction bases with no gene match: 9. Germline-derived CDR1 and CDR2 are PRHDT and FYEKMQ (reference sequence). The CDR3 is CASSRGLAGGLGTDTQYF. The CDR3 nucleotides are TGTGCCAGCAGCCGAGGACTAGCGGGAGGGTTGGGTACAGATACGCAGTATTTT.

This clonotype was picked up many times. A junction boundary mismatches the germline segment, possibly from a read error. The chain is built from TRBV7-9 and TRBJ2-3; 9 nucleotides agree with TRBD1. The CDR3 totals 14 residues. The germline V gene encodes CDR1 SEHNR and CDR2 FQNEAQ (reference sequence). CDR3 sequence (DNA): TGCGCCAGCGACGGGACAGGGTGGCCAGATACGCAGTATTTT. The encoded protein is CASDGTGWPDTQYF.

There are many counts of this clonotype. The chain recombines TRBV7-3 with TRBJ2-3, with D maybe TRBD2 (7 bases). Trimming removed 0 bases from V and 1 base from J, with 14 bases in between. The CDR3 sequence is 17 residues long. The germline gives CDR1 SGHTA, CDR2 FQGTGA. CDR3 bases: TGTGCCAGCAGCTTAACGCGGGGGCCCCTTGGCACAGATACGCAGTATTTT. Protein sequence: CASSLTRGPLGTDTQYF.

This clonotype was picked up many times. The chain combines TRBV7-8 with TRBJ1-1; D is perhaps TRBD1 (6 bases). Trimming removed 6 bases from V and 1 base from J, with 9 bases in between. The CDR3 length is 13 residues. Germline assignment: CDR1 SGHVS and CDR2 FQNEAQ. The CDR3 here is CASSKDRNTEAFF. The CDR3 bases are TGTGCCAGCAGTAAGGACAGGAACACTGAAGCTTTCTTT.

This clonotype was observed a few times. The chain uses TRBV7-2 and TRBJ1-2; D is unclear. Per the germline V gene, CDR1 is SGHTA and CDR2 is FQGNSA. This CDR3 has 12 residues. V was pared by 9 bases and J by 7 bases, with 15 bases between. The chain's CDR3 is CASTLSPGGYTF. CDR3 nucleotide sequence: TGTGCCAGTACGCTCTCCCCTGGTGGCTACACCTTC.

This clonotype was seen many times. The rearrangement uses TRBV20-1 and TRBJ2-3, with 9 nucleotides matching TRBD2. Germline V gene sequence: CDR1 DFQATT, CDR2 SNEGSKA (reference sequence). The ends lost 7 bases at V and 0 bases at J; junction bases unmatched: 8. The length of the CDR3 is 15 residues. In DNA form, the CDR3 reads TGCAGTGTGGCTAGCGGGGTGAAAAGCACAGATACGCAGTATTTT. Protein product: CSVASGVKSTDTQYF.